Presented here are 25 T cell receptor beta chains from one specimen sequenced in a study of cytomegalovirus exposure and HLA in healthy donors. Some clones are missing from TCRdb's copy, which holds only in-frame ones; the method was immunoSEQ multiplex PCR. The sample carries 150,000 to 200,000 clones, around 88% recorded once. Sequenced material: PBMCs. These receptors came from a woman aged 18-29 years in good health and CMV-seronegative.

The chain joins TRBV1 to TRBJ2-5; the tabulated D call, TRBD2, remains unverified against the DNA. TRBV1 is a documented pseudogene. The CDR3 is 16 residues long. CDR3 in amino acids: CTSSQEGSGSQETQYF. The DNA for the CDR3 is TGCACCAGCAGCCAAGAGGGTAGCGGGAGTCAGGAGACCCAGTACTTC.

This rearrangement joins TRBV5-4 to TRBJ2-7; D is unresolved. Looked up from germline, CDR1 is SGHNT and CDR2 is YYREEE (reference sequence). Trimming took off 0 bases at V and 3 bases at J, with 7 bases between the two ends. The CDR3 sequence is 13 residues long. The DNA of the CDR3 is TGTGCCAGCAGCTTGGGGCACCACTACGAGCAGTACTTC. The encoded protein is CASSLGHHYEQYF.

The rearrangement joins TRBV4-2 to TRBJ1-1, with D possibly being TRBD1 (6 bases). CDR1 and CDR2 (germline): LGHNA, YNFKEQ. This CDR3 is built from 15 residues. The germline V and J ends were trimmed by 1 base and 1 base, with 10 bases remaining between them. In DNA form, the CDR3 reads TGTGCCAGCAGCCAAGGGGGGCAATGGAACACTGAAGCTTTCTTT. It is translated as CASSQGGQWNTEAFF.

The chain employs TRBV19 and TRBJ2-7; 9 nucleotides match TRBD1. CDR1 and CDR2 from the germline V gene are LNHDA and SQIVND (reference sequence). This CDR3 spans 14 amino acids. With 5 bases clipped from V and 2 bases from J, the junction kept 4 bases outside the gene matches. This CDR3 is CASSGDREPYEQYF. CDR3 nucleotide sequence: TGTGCCAGTAGTGGGGACAGGGAGCCCTACGAGCAGTACTTC.

V is TRBV30 and J is TRBJ1-1; TRBD1 matches at 10 bases. Germline values: CDR1 GTSNPN, CDR2 SVGIG (reference sequence). After removal of 5 bases from V and 11 bases from J, the junction contained 17 bases not matched to a gene. The CDR3 totals 15 residues. In DNA, the CDR3 is TGTGCCTGGGACACCGGGGACAGGGGACAGAGGCAGGCTTTCTTT. This codes for CAWDTGDRGQRQAFF.

The genes are TRBV23-1 and TRBJ1-2; D possibly corresponds to TRBD1 (6 bases). TRBV23-1 is classed as an ORF, of uncertain function. V was shortened by 8 bases and J by 4 bases, with 23 bases between the two germline ends. The CDR3 has 16 amino acids. The DNA of the CDR3 is TGCGCCAGCTTTGCCCGGGGGGCGGAGGTTTCCTATGGCTACACCTTC. Protein sequence: CASFARGAEVSYGYTF.

CDR3 bases: TGTGCCAGCAGAAGGGACAGAGGGGGGACAGATACGCAGTATTTT. Its translation is CASRRDRGGTDTQYF. The rearrangement joins TRBV2 to TRBJ2-3, with a weak D call TRBD1 (7 bases). Germline values: CDR1 SNHLY, CDR2 FYNNEI. V lost 6 bases to trimming and J lost 3 bases, with 16 bases between them. The CDR3 loop spans 15 amino acids.

This clone was detected once. The V call is TRBV19, the J call TRBJ2-6, with D tentatively TRBD2 (6 bases). Trimming took off 8 bases at V and 2 bases at J, with 16 bases between the two ends. Germline values: CDR1 LNHDA, CDR2 SQIVND (reference sequence). This CDR3 has 16 residues. The CDR3 protein is CASAGRELTGANVLTF. As DNA, the CDR3 is TGTGCCAGTGCAGGGCGGGAATTGACTGGGGCCAACGTCCTGACTTTC.

V usage is TRBV18 and J usage is TRBJ1-1; a possible D gene is TRBD1 (6 bases). V lost 5 bases to trimming and J lost 6 bases, with 19 bases between them. Germline values: CDR1 KGHSH, CDR2 LQKENI. The CDR3 length is 15 residues. This CDR3 reads CASSSTKQGLSEAFF. The DNA for the CDR3 is TGTGCCAGCTCATCTACCAAACAGGGTTTATCTGAAGCTTTCTTT.

The chain combines TRBV12-5 with TRBJ2-5; 9 positions agree with TRBD2. The CDR3 covers 16 residues. The germline gives CDR1 LGHNT, CDR2 FRNRAP. Unmatched junction bases numbered 10, after V lost 3 bases and J lost 5 bases. DNA for the CDR3: TGTGCTAGTGGTTTCGTTCGCGGGAGGGGAGCGGAGACCCAGTACTTC. Its translation: CASGFVRGRGAETQYF.

The chain employs TRBV11-3 and TRBJ2-3; 9 bases are a match to TRBD1. The V gene's germline CDR1 is SGHNT and CDR2 YENEEA. Unmatched junction bases numbered 10, after V lost 4 bases and J lost 2 bases. This CDR3 contains 17 residues. In DNA form, the CDR3 reads TGTGCCAGCAGCTCACCGGACAGGGGTCTCTCCACAGATACGCAGTATTTT. It is translated as CASSSPDRGLSTDTQYF.

This chain connects TRBV2 to TRBJ2-3, with 10 bases matching TRBD1. Germline V gene lookup returns CDR1 SNHLY and CDR2 FYNNEI. CDR3 length: 14 residues. V shed 6 bases and J 2 bases; nucleotides not matched to a gene: 2. In nucleotides, the CDR3 is TGTGCCAGCAGCGGACAGGGGGACACAGATACGCAGTATTTT. Amino acids: CASSGQGDTDTQYF.

The CDR3 bases are TGCGCCAGCAGCGCCCGGAGGGAGGGATCCTACGAGCAGTACTTC. Encoded protein: CASSARREGSYEQYF. The rearrangement uses TRBV4-1 and TRBJ2-7; 7 bases line up with TRBD2. Germline loops: CDR1 MGHRA, CDR2 YSYEKL. V dropped 5 bases and J dropped 1; count of bases not matched to a gene: 8. The CDR3 length is 15 residues.

This chain connects TRBV4-1 to TRBJ1-3; D is unresolved. CDR3 length: 15 residues. V was cut by 0 bases and J by 2 bases, with 8 bases left in between. Germline CDR1 MGHRA, CDR2 YSYEKL. CDR3 protein: CASSQDPPAGNTIYF. The CDR3 nucleotides read TGCGCCAGCAGCCAAGATCCGCCAGCTGGAAACACCATATATTTT.

V usage is TRBV9 and J usage is TRBJ2-1; 7 positions agree with TRBD1. Germline CDR1 reads SGDLS; CDR2 reads YYNGEE. V lost 4 bases and J lost 7; bases outside the gene matches: 20. CDR3 length: 18 residues. The CDR3 spells CASSSSTSGGLMWNEQFF. The CDR3 nucleotides are TGTGCCAGCAGCTCCTCTACCTCAGGGGGTCTAATGTGGAATGAGCAGTTCTTC. Drawing the rest from reference TRBV9 and TRBJ2-1, the complete variable domain is DSGVTQTPKHLITATGQRVTLRCSPRSGDLSVYWYQQSLDQGLQFLIQYYNGEERAKGNILERFSAQQFPDLHSELNLSSLELGDSALYFCASSSSTSGGLMWNEQFFGPGTRLTVL.

The CDR3 protein is CSALRINEQFF. CDR3 DNA sequence: TGCAGTGCGTTGAGAATCAATGAGCAGTTCTTC. The chain uses TRBV20-1 and TRBJ2-1; no firm D call. The V gene's germline CDR1 is DFQATT and CDR2 SNEGSKA (reference sequence). Trimming removed 6 bases at V and 6 bases at J, with 9 bases between. The CDR3 has 11 amino acids.

The rearrangement joins TRBV6-1 to TRBJ2-5, with TRBD2 matching over 11 bases. The trim removed 8 bases at V and 4 bases at J, leaving 3 bases unmatched. The CDR3 covers 13 residues. Germline-derived CDR1 and CDR2 are MNHNS and SASEGT. As DNA, the CDR3 is TGTGCCAGCGTTAGCGGGGGGGCAGAGACCCAGTACTTC. This gives the protein CASVSGGAETQYF.

CDR3 DNA: TGTGCCAGCAGCTTAGGTCCTCAGGGGGCAAGAGAGCAGTTCTTC. Protein product: CASSLGPQGAREQFF. This rearrangement joins TRBV7-6 to TRBJ2-1, with 8 bases identical to TRBD1. The germline CDR1 and CDR2 sequences are SGHVS and FNYEAQ. Germline trimming cut 1 base from V and 10 bases from J; bases unmatched to any gene: 9. There are 15 residues in the CDR3.

V usage is TRBV7-2 and J usage is TRBJ2-7; 11 bases are shared with TRBD1. Germline loops: CDR1 SGHTA, CDR2 FQGNSA. CDR3 size: 14 residues. After removal of 4 bases from V and 6 bases from J, the junction contained 5 bases not matched to a gene. The CDR3 sequence is CASSSRTGGSEQYF. The CDR3, as DNA: TGTGCCAGCAGCTCCAGGACAGGGGGCAGCGAGCAGTACTTC.

This clone was seen only once. The V gene is TRBV19, the J gene TRBJ1-2; D might be TRBD1 (6 bases). Per germline, CDR1 LNHDA and CDR2 SQIVND (reference sequence). CDR3 size: 13 residues. V was cut by 6 bases and J by 8 bases, with 16 bases left in between. CDR3 in amino acids: CASSPQTGKGYTF. The CDR3 coding sequence is TGTGCCAGTAGCCCCCAAACAGGGAAAGGCTACACCTTC. The entire variable domain, with the rest obtained from reference TRBV19 and TRBJ1-2, is as follows: DGGITQSPKYLFRKEGQNVTLSCEQNLNHDAMYWYRQDPGQGLRLIYYSQIVNDFQKGDIAEGYSVSREKKESFPLTVTSAQKNPTAFYLCASSPQTGKGYTFGSGTRLTVV.

The chain uses TRBV29-1 and TRBJ2-5, with no clear D. Deletions cut 1 base from V and 1 base from J, with 4 bases between. CDR1 is SQVTM and CDR2 is ANQGSEA in the germline V gene. The CDR3 is 12 amino acids. The chain's CDR3 is CSVEGGQETQYF. DNA for the CDR3: TGCAGCGTTGAAGGCGGCCAAGAGACCCAGTACTTC.

The rearrangement links TRBV2 to TRBJ2-7; weak D call: TRBD2 (5 bases). V lost 0 bases and J lost 2, with 14 bases in between. The CDR3 spans 16 residues. Looked up from germline, CDR1 is SNHLY and CDR2 is FYNNEI. CDR3 sequence reads: CASSEASVSGTYEQYF. The CDR3 nucleotides read TGTGCCAGCAGTGAAGCATCGGTGTCGGGGACCTACGAGCAGTACTTC.

The chain uses TRBV6-5 and TRBJ2-7; 7 bases fit TRBD1. V gave up 4 bases and J gave up 4 bases; unmatched junction bases: 13. CDR1 is MNHEY and CDR2 is SVGAGI in the germline V gene. CDR3 size: 16 residues. Here the CDR3 reads CASSSGAGGFLYEQYF. The DNA of the CDR3 is TGTGCCAGCAGTTCAGGGGCAGGGGGATTCCTATACGAGCAGTACTTC.

The V gene is TRBV7-9, the J gene TRBJ1-4; the D is unclear. V lost 3 bases to trimming and J lost 1 base, with 6 bases between them. Germline V gene data show CDR1 as SEHNR and CDR2 as FQNEAQ (reference sequence). The CDR3 loop spans 14 amino acids. The CDR3 loop reads CASSLSGTNEKLFF. Written as DNA, the CDR3 is TGTGCCAGCAGCTTGTCAGGAACTAATGAAAAACTGTTTTTT.

V gene TRBV7-9 combines with J gene TRBJ1-2; D not certain. This CDR3 spans 14 amino acids. The ends were cut back, 2 bases at V and 4 bases at J, with 11 bases in the middle. From germline, CDR1 is SEHNR and CDR2 FQNEAQ (reference sequence). CDR3 sequence (DNA): TGTGCCAGCAGCTTACCGGGGATGGGCTATGGCTACACCTTC. This encodes CASSLPGMGYGYTF.